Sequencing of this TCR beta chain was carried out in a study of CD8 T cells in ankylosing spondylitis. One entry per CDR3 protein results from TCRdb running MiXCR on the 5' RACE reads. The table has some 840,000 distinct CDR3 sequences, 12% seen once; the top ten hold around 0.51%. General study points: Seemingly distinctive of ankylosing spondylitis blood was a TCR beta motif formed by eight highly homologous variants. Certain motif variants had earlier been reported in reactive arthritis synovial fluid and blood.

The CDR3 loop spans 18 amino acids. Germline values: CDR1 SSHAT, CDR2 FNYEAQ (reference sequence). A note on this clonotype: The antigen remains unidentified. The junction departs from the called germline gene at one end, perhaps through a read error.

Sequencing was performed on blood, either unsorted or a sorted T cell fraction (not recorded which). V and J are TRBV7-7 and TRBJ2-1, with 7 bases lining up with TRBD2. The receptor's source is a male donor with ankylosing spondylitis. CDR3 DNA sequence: TGTGCTAGCAGCTTAGCGGGTGGAGCGGGATACCCCTACAATGAGCAGTTCTTC. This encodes CASSLAGGAGYPYNEQFF.